This passage covers 24 T cell receptor beta chains from one sample sequenced in a study of blood T cell repertoires in COVID-19 (dated by TCRdb to about 2020). Library construction relied on the immunoSEQ multiplex PCR assay. TCRdb limited this immuneACCESS table to in-frame rearrangements with V and J called. A share of clones is missing; checked studies link under half to unresolved V genes, and the rest is unexplained. The sample has around 170,000 clones on record, roughly 90% of them singletons. The ten largest clones add up to approximately 0.5% of the sample. The specimen was peripheral blood. These receptors were collected from a man aged 50 to 60 with acute or convalescent COVID-19.

This clone has a single count. The CDR3 coding sequence is TGTGCCAGCAGCTTAGCGGGGAGGGGGGCGCGAGGAAACACCATATATTTT. Residues: CASSLAGRGARGNTIYF. The chain carries TRBV7-8 and TRBJ1-3; TRBD1 might be the D (6 bases). The CDR3 totals 17 residues. CDR1 is SGHVS and CDR2 is FQNEAQ in the germline V gene. Trimming removed 0 bases from V and 4 bases from J, with 16 bases in between.

CDR3 sequence (DNA): TGCGCCAGCACCCTCGGCCCAGGGGCCGGGGAGCTGTTTTTT. It specifies CASTLGPGAGELFF. V usage is TRBV5-1 and J usage is TRBJ2-2; D might be TRBD1 (6 bases). The V end lost 6 bases, the J end lost 6 bases, and 15 bases lay between the germline ends. The germline V gene encodes CDR1 SGHRS and CDR2 YFSETQ. This CDR3 comprises 14 residues.

The chain joins TRBV10-3 to TRBJ1-6, with 9 bases lining up with TRBD1. The ends lost 10 bases at V and 9 bases at J; junction bases unmatched: 13. The CDR3 length is 15 residues. Germline CDR1 and CDR2: ENHRY and SYGVKD. The CDR3 bases are TGTGCCACCGCGGGACAGGGCCTGGTCGGTTCACCCCTCCACTTT. Translation: CATAGQGLVGSPLHF.

The rearrangement links TRBV4-1 to TRBJ1-4; D not certain. V was cut by 0 bases and J by 7 bases, with 6 bases left in between. The V gene's germline CDR1 is MGHRA and CDR2 YSYEKL. The CDR3 consists of 13 residues. In DNA, the CDR3 is TGCGCCAGCAGCCAAGACTTCGGTGAAAAACTGTTTTTT. It codes for CASSQDFGEKLFF.

The table lists this clone with a count of one. The gene calls are TRBV15 and TRBJ2-7; maybe TRBD1 (6 bases). Germline CDR1 is LNHNV and CDR2 is YYDKDF (reference sequence). Trimming took 5 bases from V and 2 from J, leaving 16 bases between them. The CDR3 runs 15 residues. CDR3 DNA: TGTGCCACCAGCCCCCTCAGGGCAGGGGCCTACGAGCAGTACTTC. Protein product: CATSPLRAGAYEQYF. Together with reference TRBV15 and TRBJ2-7, the CDR3 gives the full variable domain: DAMVIQNPRYQVTQFGKPVTLSCSQTLNHNVMYWYQQKSSQAPKLLFHYYDKDFNNEADTPDNFQSRRPNTSFCFLDIRSPGLGDTAMYLCATSPLRAGAYEQYFGPGTRLTVT.

Written as DNA, the CDR3 is TGTGCCAGCAGCCAAGCGAAAGGGGGACGATCACCCCTCCACTTT. Amino acid sequence: CASSQAKGGRSPLHF. J is TRBJ1-6 and V is TRBV14; D possibly corresponds to TRBD1 (6 bases). The ends were cut back, 1 base at V and 10 bases at J, with 14 bases in the middle. CDR3 size: 15 residues. Germline CDR1 and CDR2: SGHDN and FVKESK. Together with reference TRBV14 and TRBJ1-6, the CDR3 gives the full variable domain: EAGVTQFPSHSVIEKGQTVTLRCDPISGHDNLYWYRRVMGKEIKFLLHFVKESKQDESGMPNNRFLAERTGGTYSTLKVQPAELEDSGVYFCASSQAKGGRSPLHFGNGTRLTVT.

The CDR3 spells CASSFNSGNTIYF. DNA for the CDR3: TGTGCCAGCAGCTTTAACTCTGGAAACACCATATATTTT. The chain employs TRBV7-9 and TRBJ1-3; D is unclear. The CDR3 is made up of 13 amino acids. The germline V gene encodes CDR1 SEHNR and CDR2 FQNEAQ (reference sequence). V dropped 3 bases and J dropped 0 bases, with 3 bases sitting between them.

This chain connects TRBV29-1 to TRBJ2-4; D may be TRBD2 (5 bases). V was trimmed by 2 bases and J by 7 bases, leaving 30 bases between them. This CDR3 region has 19 residues. CDR1 SQVTM and CDR2 ANQGSEA come from the germline V gene. CDR3 sequence reads: CSVEQEPRSSQVPWNIQYF. The CDR3 DNA sequence: TGCAGCGTTGAACAGGAGCCGCGCTCTAGCCAAGTTCCCTGGAACATTCAGTACTTC.

This CDR3 is CASRLWDIADTQYF. Here the CDR3 DNA reads TGTGCCAGCAGGCTCTGGGACATAGCAGATACGCAGTATTTT. The rearrangement joins TRBV27 to TRBJ2-3; tentatively, D is TRBD1 (6 bases). The V end lost 6 bases, the J end lost 4 bases, and 14 bases lay between the germline ends. Germline V gene lookup returns CDR1 MNHEY and CDR2 SMNVEV (reference sequence). The CDR3 covers 14 residues.

The chain has TRBV29-1 and TRBJ1-2; TRBD1 is a possible D gene (5 bases). V was pared by 6 bases and J by 8 bases, with 16 bases between. This CDR3 contains 12 residues. The germline V gene has CDR1 SQVTM and CDR2 ANQGSEA. For the CDR3, the DNA is TGCAGCGTAGCGGGGAGGGGTGGAGGCTACACCTTC. Its protein is CSVAGRGGGYTF.

The chain links TRBV2 to TRBJ1-1, with D perhaps TRBD1 (5 bases). The CDR3 consists of 15 residues. The V gene's germline CDR1 is SNHLY and CDR2 FYNNEI. V lost 5 bases, J lost 0 bases, and 13 bases lay in between. This CDR3 is CASSPGTRMNTEAFF. The CDR3, as DNA: TGTGCCAGCAGTCCCGGGACTAGAATGAACACTGAAGCTTTCTTT.

The rearrangement uses TRBV5-6 and TRBJ2-7, with D possibly being TRBD2 (5 bases). CDR1 and CDR2 from the germline V gene are SGHDT and YYEEEE. The germline V and J ends were trimmed by 4 bases and 3 bases, with 29 bases remaining between them. The CDR3 is 19 amino acids. CDR3 sequence reads: CASSGKMVDPSADYYEQYV. In nucleotides, the CDR3 is TGTGCCAGCAGCGGTAAGATGGTAGACCCCTCAGCGGATTACTACGAGCAGTACGTC.

The V call is TRBV15, the J call TRBJ1-4; D may be TRBD1 (5 bases). The CDR3 runs to 15 residues. The germline V gene encodes CDR1 LNHNV and CDR2 YYDKDF (reference sequence). Trimming removed 0 bases from V and 6 bases from J, with 11 bases in between. CDR3 loop: CATSRDPGDDEKLFF. As DNA, the CDR3 is TGTGCCACCAGCAGAGATCCGGGGGATGATGAAAAACTGTTTTTT.

V and J are TRBV7-2 and TRBJ2-4, with D perhaps matching TRBD1 (5 bases). The CDR3 is 12 amino acids. Germline V gene sequence: CDR1 SGHTA, CDR2 FQGNSA. The V end was cut by 5 bases, the J end by 6 bases, with 8 bases between. The CDR3 protein is CASSPQGNIQYF. CDR3 coding DNA: TGTGCCAGCAGCCCCCAGGGAAACATTCAGTACTTC.

This chain joins TRBV23-1 and TRBJ1-5, with D perhaps matching TRBD1 (5 bases). TRBV23-1 is classed as an ORF, of uncertain function. V was trimmed by 2 bases and J by 3 bases, leaving 14 bases between them. The CDR3 contains 16 residues. CDR3 residues: CASSQTQGVSNQPQHF. CDR3 nucleotides: TGCGCCAGCAGTCAAACCCAGGGTGTCTCCAATCAGCCCCAGCATTTT.

This chain uses TRBV19 with TRBJ2-5, with 11 bases lining up with TRBD1. J gave up 5 bases and V 8 bases, and 10 bases lay outside the gene matches. CDR1 is LNHDA, CDR2 SQIVND, per germline (reference sequence). This CDR3 contains 15 residues. In DNA, the CDR3 is TGTGCCAGTGGCTGGACAGGGGGCAGGGATGAGACCCAGTACTTC. Its protein is CASGWTGGRDETQYF.

The chain carries TRBV6-2 or TRBV6-3 and TRBJ2-1; weak D call: TRBD1 (7 bases). CDR1 and CDR2 (germline): MNHEY, SVGEGT. The V end lost 2 bases, the J end lost 7 bases, and 18 bases lay between the germline ends. There are 16 residues in the CDR3. As DNA, the CDR3 is TGTGCCAGCAGTTACAAGGCAGGGGGAGGATTAAATGAGCAGTTCTTC. It codes for CASSYKAGGGLNEQFF.

V is TRBV28 and J is TRBJ1-1, with a possible D match to TRBD1 (6 bases). The CDR3 has 17 amino acids. Germline V lookup: CDR1 MDHEN, CDR2 SYDVKM. V lost 4 bases and J lost 6, with 24 bases in between. The CDR3 DNA follows: TGTGCCAGCAGTTCCCCATCCCAGGGACACCCGTTTCCTGAAGCTTTCTTT. It translates to CASSSPSQGHPFPEAFF.

The V and J genes are TRBV7-3 and TRBJ2-1; D ambiguous. V lost 2 bases and J 4 bases, leaving 6 bases between the germline ends. CDR1 is SGHTA, CDR2 FQGTGA, per germline. This CDR3 has 13 amino acids. The CDR3 region has the DNA TGTGCCAGCAGCTTACAGGTTTACAATGAGCAGTTCTTC. It translates to CASSLQVYNEQFF.

This clone came up once. The chain has TRBV4-1 and TRBJ2-1; D remains unclear. CDR3 size: 15 residues. Looked up from germline, CDR1 is MGHRA and CDR2 is YSYEKL. V lost 0 bases to trimming and J lost 4 bases, with 10 bases between them. The CDR3 protein is CASSQDYSVYNEQFF. The CDR3 DNA reads as TGCGCCAGCAGCCAAGATTATTCAGTGTACAATGAGCAGTTCTTC.

This sequence joins TRBV2 and TRBJ1-4; D might be TRBD1 (5 bases). The germline V and J ends were trimmed by 5 bases and 4 bases, with 17 bases remaining between them. CDR1 and CDR2 (germline): SNHLY, FYNNEI. This CDR3 comprises 16 residues. The CDR3: CASSSDSIGLNEKLFF. DNA for the CDR3: TGTGCCAGCAGTAGCGACAGCATCGGGCTTAATGAAAAACTGTTTTTT. Using reference TRBV2 and TRBJ1-4 for the parts outside the CDR3, the full variable domain is EPEVTQTPSHQVTQMGQEVILRCVPISNHLYFYWYRQILGQKVEFLVSFYNNEISEKSEIFDDQFSVERPDGSNFTLKIRSTKLEDSAMYFCASSSDSIGLNEKLFFGSGTQLSVL.

The chain employs TRBV10-3 and TRBJ1-1; the match to TRBD1 covers 7 bases. CDR3 length equals 14 residues. Germline V gene data show CDR1 as ENHRY and CDR2 as SYGVKD. After removal of 4 bases from V and 8 bases from J, the junction contained 10 bases not matched to a gene. The CDR3 is CAISGDSPGLEAFF. The CDR3, as DNA: TGTGCCATCAGTGGGGACAGCCCCGGGTTAGAAGCTTTCTTT.

A few counts support this clone. The chain is built from TRBV10-3 and TRBJ1-2, with TRBD1 as a possible D gene (6 bases). Germline values: CDR1 ENHRY, CDR2 SYGVKD. The germline V and J ends were trimmed by 5 bases and 8 bases, with 18 bases remaining between them. The CDR3 is 14 residues long. The CDR3 coding sequence is TGTGCCATCAGTCGCTCACAGGGATTTCGGGGCTACACCTTC. Translation gives CAISRSQGFRGYTF.

The chain uses TRBV27 and TRBJ2-2, with TRBD2 matching over 12 bases. Trimming removed 3 bases from V and 3 bases from J; junction bases left unmatched: 8. Germline values: CDR1 MNHEY, CDR2 SMNVEV (reference sequence). The CDR3 runs 18 residues. CDR3 sequence (DNA): TGTGCCAGCAGTTTTAGCCTAGCGGGGGGGCAGTACACCGGGGAGCTGTTTTTT. This gives the protein CASSFSLAGGQYTGELFF.